The 25 T cell receptor beta chains reported below all come from one sample, sequenced in a study of Graves' ophthalmopathy and Graves' hyperthyroidism. TCR beta CDR3 amplification used RNA transcripts. The library came from an HTBI-primed first-round RT-PCR and a second-round multiplex PCR. MiXCR was run by TCRdb on the multiplex PCR reads, yielding one entry per CDR3 protein. This sample yields hundreds of thousands of distinct CDR3 sequences, of which 20% to 25% are seen a single time; around 7% belongs to the top ten. The sequenced sample was peripheral blood. Source of these receptors: a woman under 30 with stable Graves' hyperthyroidism. Some clones in this sample may be carry-over from other donors' samples.

This chain uses TRBV12-3 or TRBV12-4 with TRBJ2-7; 9 bases map to TRBD1. The CDR3 has 14 residues. Germline trimming cut 5 bases from V and 3 bases from J; bases unmatched to any gene: 5. CDR3 DNA sequence: TGTGCCAGCAGTACCGACAGGGGGGGCTACGAGCAGTACTTC. Amino acids: CASSTDRGGYEQYF.

There are many counts of this clonotype. The chain is built from TRBV27 and TRBJ1-1; no definite D call. CDR3 length: 14 residues. V lost 3 bases to trimming and J lost 4 bases, with 12 bases between them. CDR1 is MNHEY and CDR2 is SMNVEV in the germline V gene (reference sequence). The CDR3 loop is CASSFRQLGTEAFF. The DNA for the CDR3 is TGTGCCAGCAGTTTCAGGCAATTGGGCACTGAAGCTTTCTTT.

This clonotype has a count of ten or more. The chain combines TRBV6-1 with TRBJ1-2, with D possibly being TRBD1 (5 bases). The CDR3 is 15 amino acids. Germline V lookup: CDR1 MNHNS, CDR2 SASEGT. V lost 6 bases and J 1 base, leaving 15 bases between the germline ends. The CDR3 reads CASSPFLRVNYGYTF. The CDR3, as DNA: TGTGCCAGCAGCCCATTCCTCAGGGTTAACTATGGCTACACCTTC.

This clonotype was detected many times. This chain links TRBV27 with TRBJ2-7; 7 nucleotides agree with TRBD1. V lost 6 bases and J lost 2; bases outside the gene matches: 7. Germline V gene data show CDR1 as MNHEY and CDR2 as SMNVEV (reference sequence). The CDR3 contains 14 residues. This CDR3 reads CASRSTGNTYEQYF. The CDR3 region has the DNA TGTGCCAGCAGATCGACAGGGAACACCTACGAGCAGTACTTC.

This clonotype was detected many times. This rearrangement joins TRBV20-1 to TRBJ1-2, with TRBD1 matching 8 bases. The junction had 5 bases not matched to a gene; V was cut back by 4 bases and J by 4 bases. Germline CDR1 reads DFQATT; CDR2 reads SNEGSKA (reference sequence). This CDR3 is 13 amino acids long. The CDR3 DNA reads TGCAGTGCTAAGAAGCAGGGGGCCTATGGCTACACCTTC. This sequence encodes CSAKKQGAYGYTF.

This clonotype was observed a few times. Written as DNA, the CDR3 is TGTGCCAGCAGCCAAGGCTCGGGACAAACCTACGAGCAGTACTTC. Translating gives CASSQGSGQTYEQYF. J is TRBJ2-7 and V is TRBV4-2; perhaps TRBD1 as D (6 bases). Germline CDR1 LGHNA, CDR2 YNFKEQ. The CDR3 contains 15 residues. Between the trimmed V and J ends, which lost 1 base and 2 bases, there was a span of 12 bases.

V and J are TRBV6-1 and TRBJ1-2; the D gene is possibly TRBD1 (5 bases). There are 15 residues in the CDR3. The germline V gene encodes CDR1 MNHNS and CDR2 SASEGT. Deletions cut 3 bases from V and 1 base from J, with 12 bases between. CDR3 residues: CASSEGPYFNYGYTF. In DNA, the CDR3 is TGTGCCAGCAGTGAGGGACCGTACTTTAACTATGGCTACACCTTC.

For this clonotype: At one end, the junction sequence differs from germline, possibly due to a read error. In DNA, the CDR3 is TGTGCCATCAGTGAGTCGAGACACTGGGGAGTTCAGGCCCAGCATTTT. Translation gives CAISESRHWGVQAQHF. The chain joins TRBV10-3 to TRBJ1-5; D unclear. This CDR3 has 16 residues. Per the germline V gene, CDR1 is ENHRY and CDR2 is SYGVKD.

The chain recombines TRBV28 with TRBJ2-7, with 9 bases aligning to TRBD1. CDR1 and CDR2 (germline): MDHEN, SYDVKM. This CDR3 has 16 residues. V was pared by 2 bases and J by 3 bases, with 8 bases of the junction left unmatched. CDR3 sequence: CASSLRDREIYYEQYF. DNA for the CDR3: TGTGCCAGCAGTTTAAGGGACAGGGAAATTTACTACGAGCAGTACTTC. Filled out from reference TRBV28 and TRBJ2-7, the complete variable domain reads DVKVTQSSRYLVKRTGEKVFLECVQDMDHENMFWYRQDPGLGLRLIYFSYDVKMKEKGDIPEGYSVSREKKERFSLILESASTNQTSMYLCASSLRDREIYYEQYFGPGTRLTVT.

This clonotype was recorded many times. The chain employs TRBV7-9 and TRBJ2-7; TRBD2 matches at 9 bases. CDR3 length: 15 residues. With 5 bases clipped from V and 6 bases from J, the junction kept 11 bases outside the gene matches. Looked up from germline, CDR1 is SEHNR and CDR2 is FQNEAQ (reference sequence). Here the CDR3 DNA reads TGTGCCAGCAGCCCAGGGACTAGCTCCCGGCTCGAGCAGTACTTC. Translation gives CASSPGTSSRLEQYF.

This clonotype has at least ten counts. The rearrangement uses TRBV20-1 and TRBJ2-7; 12 bases line up with TRBD1. This CDR3 is built from 12 residues. Losses at the gene ends were 6 bases for V and 6 bases for J; bases not matched to a gene: 3. Germline-derived CDR1 and CDR2 are DFQATT and SNEGSKA (reference sequence). The CDR3 sequence: CSAGTGGGEQYF. In DNA form, the CDR3 reads TGCAGTGCCGGGACAGGGGGCGGCGAGCAGTACTTC.

This clonotype occurred a few times. The rearrangement joins TRBV28 to TRBJ1-2; D is ambiguous. The CDR3 totals 14 residues. V lost 4 bases, J lost 4 bases, and 13 bases lay in between. From germline, CDR1 is MDHEN and CDR2 SYDVKM. CDR3 sequence (DNA): TGTGCCAGCAGTTATGATCCCAAGCGCTATGGCTACACCTTC. Translation: CASSYDPKRYGYTF.

V is TRBV27 and J is TRBJ2-7, with TRBD1 identical over 8 bases. Germline V gene sequence: CDR1 MNHEY, CDR2 SMNVEV (reference sequence). J gave up 5 bases and V 6 bases, and 9 bases lay outside the gene matches. This CDR3 spans 14 amino acids. CDR3 in DNA: TGTGCCAGCAGCCCAATCCCAGGGGGCGACGAGCAGTACTTC. Translating gives CASSPIPGGDEQYF.

The sample holds a few counts of this clonotype. The chain carries TRBV6-1 and TRBJ1-5; D is ambiguous. Germline V lookup: CDR1 MNHNS, CDR2 SASEGT. This CDR3 spans 13 amino acids. Trimming stripped 11 bases from V and 1 base from J, with 12 bases between. CDR3 bases: TGTGCCGCCGCCGGGGAGAGCAATCAGCCCCAGCATTTT. Residues: CAAAGESNQPQHF.

This clonotype occurred many times. The genes are TRBV2 and TRBJ2-7, with 10 nucleotides matching TRBD2. V shed 4 bases, J shed 7 bases, and the junction held 13 bases outside the gene matches. The germline CDR1 and CDR2 sequences are SNHLY and FYNNEI. The CDR3 covers 16 residues. CDR3 residues: CASSAWASGGSVEQYF. The CDR3 nucleotides are TGTGCCAGCAGTGCCTGGGCTAGCGGGGGCTCCGTGGAGCAGTACTTC. Using reference TRBV2 and TRBJ2-7 for the parts outside the CDR3, the full variable domain is EPEVTQTPSHQVTQMGQEVILRCVPISNHLYFYWYRQILGQKVEFLVSFYNNEISEKSEIFDDQFSVERPDGSNFTLKIRSTKLEDSAMYFCASSAWASGGSVEQYFGPGTRLTVT.

V is TRBV6-1 and J is TRBJ1-5; 9 bases align to TRBD1. Looked up from germline, CDR1 is MNHNS and CDR2 is SASEGT. With V trimmed by 5 bases and J by 5 bases, 10 bases remained unmatched. The CDR3 loop spans 16 amino acids. CDR3 nucleotides: TGTGCCAGCAGTAAAACCGGGACAGGGTGGTATCAGCCCCAGCATTTT. Translation: CASSKTGTGWYQPQHF.

The V and J genes are TRBV15 and TRBJ2-5; 14 nucleotides agree with TRBD2. The germline CDR1 and CDR2 sequences are LNHNV and YYDKDF (reference sequence). With V trimmed by 0 bases and J by 2 bases, 2 bases remained unmatched. The CDR3 loop spans 17 amino acids. In nucleotides, the CDR3 is TGTGCCACCAGCAGAGAGACTAGCGGGGGGGATCAAGAGACCCAGTACTTC. It encodes CATSRETSGGDQETQYF. Complete variable domain (other parts from reference TRBV15 and TRBJ2-5): DAMVIQNPRYQVTQFGKPVTLSCSQTLNHNVMYWYQQKSSQAPKLLFHYYDKDFNNEADTPDNFQSRRPNTSFCFLDIRSPGLGDTAMYLCATSRETSGGDQETQYFGPGTRLLVL.

This clonotype was seen ten or more times. V and J are TRBV20-1 and TRBJ2-5; 7 nucleotides agree with TRBD2. CDR3 size: 14 residues. Unmatched junction bases numbered 7, after V lost 1 base and J lost 5 bases. Germline CDR1 DFQATT, CDR2 SNEGSKA (reference sequence). CDR3: CSARAAGREETQYF. CDR3 in DNA: TGCAGTGCTAGAGCGGCGGGGCGGGAGGAGACCCAGTACTTC.

This clonotype was seen at least ten times. The gene calls are TRBV20-1 and TRBJ2-7; D may be TRBD1 or TRBD2 (5 bases each). Germline values: CDR1 DFQATT, CDR2 SNEGSKA (reference sequence). The CDR3 is made up of 13 amino acids. Between the trimmed V and J ends, which lost 3 bases and 3 bases, there was a span of 12 bases. CDR3 sequence reads: CSASQGEVYEQYF. In DNA, the CDR3 is TGCAGTGCTAGCCAGGGAGAGGTCTACGAGCAGTACTTC.

The chain uses TRBV13 and TRBJ2-7; D is possibly TRBD2 (7 bases). Germline CDR1 and CDR2: PRHDT and FYEKMQ (reference sequence). The CDR3 totals 18 residues. Trimming took off 1 base at V and 0 bases at J, with 19 bases between the two ends. CDR3 region: CASSLVRGAVLRSYEQYF. The CDR3 bases are TGTGCCAGCAGCTTAGTTCGGGGGGCCGTACTACGCTCCTACGAGCAGTACTTC.

This clonotype was counted ten times or more. This sequence joins TRBV24-1 and TRBJ2-5; D remains unclear. The CDR3 runs 13 residues. Germline CDR1 KGHDR, CDR2 SFDVKD. The V end was cut by 0 bases, the J end by 3 bases, with 4 bases between. The CDR3 protein is CATSDLSEETQYF. The DNA for the CDR3 is TGTGCCACCAGTGATTTGTCAGAAGAGACCCAGTACTTC.

This clonotype was recorded at least ten times. The chain carries TRBV24-1 and TRBJ2-5; tentatively, D is TRBD1 or TRBD2 (5 bases each). The germline gives CDR1 KGHDR, CDR2 SFDVKD. V was clipped by 5 bases and J by 3 bases, with 9 bases between them. CDR3 size: 13 residues. The CDR3 DNA sequence: TGTGCCACCAGTGGAGGGACCGAAGAGACCCAGTACTTC. Translated: CATSGGTEETQYF.

The chain combines TRBV18 with TRBJ2-2; tentatively, D is TRBD1 (6 bases). This CDR3 has 14 residues. Germline V gene lookup returns CDR1 KGHSH and CDR2 LQKENI. The germline V and J ends were trimmed by 0 bases and 6 bases, with 8 bases remaining between them. The CDR3 sequence is CASSPPRGAGELFF. The CDR3 bases are TGTGCCAGCTCACCACCCAGGGGCGCCGGGGAGCTGTTTTTT.

The rearrangement links TRBV18 to TRBJ1-5; no clear D. Deletions cut 1 base from V and 5 bases from J, with 6 bases between. The CDR3 has 13 residues. Germline V CDR1 and CDR2: KGHSH, LQKENI. In DNA, the CDR3 is TGTGCCAGCTCACCACTAAAGGATCAGCCCCAGCATTTT. Translation gives CASSPLKDQPQHF.

The table lists this clonotype with many counts. The genes are TRBV6-1 and TRBJ1-5; D gene unclear. The CDR3 extends over 18 amino acids. Germline V gives CDR1 MNHNS, CDR2 SASEGT. The V and J ends lost 3 bases and 1 base respectively, with 19 bases between them. The CDR3 bases are TGTGCCAGCAGTGAGGCGGGTCGCAGAACGAAGAGCAATCAGCCCCAGCATTTT. Residues: CASSEAGRRTKSNQPQHF.